Shown below are 14 T cell receptor beta chains from a single sample sequenced in a study of T cell changes during pregnancy in multiple sclerosis. Profiled with immunoSEQ multiplex PCR; TCRdb holds only in-frame clones, not every one. The sample carries approximately 58,000 clones, 80% to 95% recorded once. The sample was peripheral blood, taken in the second trimester of pregnancy. The receptors were sampled from a female donor in good health, enrolled as a control in a pregnancy study.

This chain links TRBV7-6 with TRBJ1-5; a possible D gene is TRBD1 (6 bases). In germline, CDR1 is SGHVS, CDR2 FNYEAQ. V was cut by 7 bases and J by 4 bases, with 17 bases left in between. The CDR3 runs 15 residues. This chain's CDR3 is CASTSSAGENQPQHF. DNA of the CDR3: TGTGCCAGCACCTCTTCAGCAGGGGAGAATCAGCCCCAGCATTTT.

The rearrangement links TRBV7-8 to TRBJ1-1; D is ambiguous. The germline gives CDR1 SGHVS, CDR2 FQNEAQ. Trimming stripped 2 bases from V and 1 base from J, with 5 bases between. The CDR3 has 13 amino acids. CDR3 DNA sequence: TGTGCCAGCAGCTTAAAGCAGAACACTGAAGCTTTCTTT. Translated, it gives CASSLKQNTEAFF. The full variable domain, rest sourced from reference TRBV7-8 and TRBJ1-1, is GAGVSQSPRYKVAKRGQDVALRCDPISGHVSLFWYQQALGQGPEFLTYFQNEAQLDKSGLPSDRFFAERPEGSVSTLKIQRTQQEDSAVYLCASSLKQNTEAFFGQGTRLTVV.

The V call is TRBV7-9, the J call TRBJ2-5, with no clear D. The CDR3 totals 15 residues. Germline V gives CDR1 SEHNR, CDR2 FQNEAQ (reference sequence). The V end was cut by 0 bases, the J end by 2 bases, with 10 bases between. CDR3 protein: CASSLASRLQETQYF. CDR3 in DNA: TGTGCCAGCAGCTTAGCCTCCAGGTTACAAGAGACCCAGTACTTC.

The rearrangement uses TRBV6-5 and TRBJ2-2; possibly TRBD2 for D (5 bases). The V end lost 6 bases, the J end lost 2 bases, and 10 bases lay between the germline ends. This CDR3 is built from 14 residues. Germline V gives CDR1 MNHEY, CDR2 SVGAGI. CDR3 DNA sequence: TGTGCCAGCAGGGATGACTACAACACCGGGGAGCTGTTTTTT. It yields the protein CASRDDYNTGELFF.

This chain links TRBV5-5 with TRBJ1-4; D is possibly TRBD1 (6 bases). The CDR3 runs to 15 residues. The V gene's germline CDR1 is SGHKS and CDR2 YYEKEE (reference sequence). V was shortened by 3 bases and J by 8 bases, with 17 bases between the two germline ends. CDR3 bases: TGTGCCAGCAGCTCCGAGGCAGGGGTGGGGGAAAAACTGTTTTTT. This codes for CASSSEAGVGEKLFF. The full variable domain, its missing parts supplied by reference TRBV5-5 and TRBJ1-4, is DAGVTQSPTHLIKTRGQQVTLRCSPISGHKSVSWYQQVLGQGPQFIFQYYEKEERGRGNFPDRFSARQFPNYSSELNVNALLLGDSALYLCASSSEAGVGEKLFFGSGTQLSVL.

This chain links TRBV19 with TRBJ2-3, with D perhaps TRBD1 (5 bases). V lost 7 bases and J lost 5, with 13 bases in between. The CDR3 sequence is 13 residues long. The germline V gene has CDR1 LNHDA and CDR2 SQIVND (reference sequence). The CDR3 reads CASILTAGDTQYF. The CDR3 DNA reads TGTGCCAGTATTTTGACAGCCGGAGATACGCAGTATTTT.

The V gene is TRBV6-6, the J gene TRBJ2-1, with 8 bases that match TRBD2. The CDR3 has 16 residues. Germline V gene lookup returns CDR1 MNHNY and CDR2 SVGAGI (reference sequence). The ends lost 3 bases at V and 7 bases at J; junction bases unmatched: 11. CDR3 protein: CASSYARTGGENEQFF. The CDR3 bases are TGTGCCAGCAGTTATGCCCGAACGGGGGGGGAAAATGAGCAGTTCTTC.

The V and J genes are TRBV7-9 and TRBJ1-1; D is ambiguous. The V gene lost 4 bases and the J gene lost 2 bases, with 11 bases spanning the gap. Germline V lookup: CDR1 SEHNR, CDR2 FQNEAQ (reference sequence). The CDR3 runs 14 residues. The CDR3 loop reads CASSSLSGNTEAFF. The CDR3 DNA follows: TGTGCCAGCAGCTCCCTCTCAGGAAACACTGAAGCTTTCTTT. Drawing the rest from reference TRBV7-9 and TRBJ1-1, the complete variable domain is DTGVSQNPRHKITKRGQNVTFRCDPISEHNRLYWYRQTLGQGPEFLTYFQNEAQLEKSRLLSDRFSAERPKGSFSTLEIQRTEQGDSAMYLCASSSLSGNTEAFFGQGTRLTVV.

The chain employs TRBV6-1 and TRBJ1-6; possible D gene TRBD1, 5 bases. Trimming shortened V by 7 bases and J by 10 bases, and 17 bases separated the two germline ends. Germline CDR1 MNHNS, CDR2 SASEGT. The CDR3 sequence is 14 residues long. CDR3 nucleotide sequence: TGTGCCAGCACACCGTCCAGGGTCAGGTCACCCCTCCACTTT. As protein: CASTPSRVRSPLHF.

A few counts support this clone. The chain uses TRBV2 and TRBJ1-5; no firm D call. The ends were cut back, 6 bases at V and 0 bases at J, with 6 bases in the middle. The CDR3 has 13 amino acids. CDR1 is SNHLY, CDR2 FYNNEI, per germline. The CDR3 DNA follows: TGTGCCAGCAGACAGAATAGCAATCAGCCCCAGCATTTT. It codes for CASRQNSNQPQHF.

This chain uses TRBV30 with TRBJ1-5, with 8 bases aligning to TRBD1. This CDR3 has 15 amino acids. Trimming removed 0 bases from V and 6 bases from J; junction bases left unmatched: 7. The germline CDR1 and CDR2 sequences are GTSNPN and SVGIG (reference sequence). The CDR3 DNA is TGTGCCTGGAGTGTACGGGACAGGTTTTTTCAGCCCCAGCATTTT. Translated: CAWSVRDRFFQPQHF.

This clone has just one count. J is TRBJ2-7 and V is TRBV28; 7 bases are shared with TRBD2. The CDR3 runs to 15 residues. Germline trimming cut 8 bases from V and 2 bases from J; bases unmatched to any gene: 12. Germline assignment: CDR1 MDHEN and CDR2 SYDVKM. The CDR3 loop reads CASGEGTARTYEQYF. CDR3 coding DNA: TGTGCCAGCGGGGAGGGCACAGCGAGAACCTACGAGCAGTACTTC.

The V call is TRBV28, the J call TRBJ1-5; unclear D gene. The CDR3 loop spans 17 amino acids. V dropped 2 bases and J dropped 0 bases, with 14 bases sitting between them. The germline CDR1 and CDR2 sequences are MDHEN and SYDVKM. CDR3: CASSLQELTFSNQPQHF. The CDR3 bases are TGTGCCAGCAGTTTACAGGAACTCACTTTTAGCAATCAGCCCCAGCATTTT.

In the case of this clone: Other nucleotide sequences in the sample specify the same CDR3. V usage is TRBV6-5 and J usage is TRBJ2-7; unclear D gene. Germline V gives CDR1 MNHEY, CDR2 SVGAGI. V was pared by 2 bases and J by 4 bases, with 9 bases between. CDR3 size: 13 residues. For the CDR3, the DNA is TGTGCCAGCAGTTACAGTCGAGGATACGAGCAGTACTTC. Residues: CASSYSRGYEQYF.